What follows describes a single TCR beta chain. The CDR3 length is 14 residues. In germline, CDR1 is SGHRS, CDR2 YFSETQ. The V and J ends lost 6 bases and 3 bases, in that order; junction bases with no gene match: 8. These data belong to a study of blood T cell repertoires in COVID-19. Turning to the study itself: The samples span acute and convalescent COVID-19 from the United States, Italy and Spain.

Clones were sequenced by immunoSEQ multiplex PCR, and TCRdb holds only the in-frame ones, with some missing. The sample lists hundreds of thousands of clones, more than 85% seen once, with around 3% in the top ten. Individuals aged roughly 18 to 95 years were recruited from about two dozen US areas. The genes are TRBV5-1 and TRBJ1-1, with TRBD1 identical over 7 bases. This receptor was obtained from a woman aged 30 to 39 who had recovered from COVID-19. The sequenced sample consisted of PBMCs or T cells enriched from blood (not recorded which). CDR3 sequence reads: CASNREGADTEAFF. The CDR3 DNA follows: TGCGCCAGCAATCGAGAGGGGGCCGACACTGAAGCTTTCTTT.